The 16 T cell receptor beta chains reported below all come from one sample, sequenced in a study of T-cell memory formation after mild COVID-19. TCRdb re-called the 5' RACE reads through MiXCR, storing one row per CDR3 protein. The table includes 110,000 to 150,000 distinct CDR3 sequences, 14% to 15% detected once. Sequences were obtained from PBMCs or a T cell subset sorted from them (not recorded which). These receptors were collected from an adult woman who had mild COVID-19 (a few samples of this study predate the infection). Cell type and time point are not known.

This clonotype was detected only a few times. The chain employs TRBV4-1 and TRBJ2-1; D unresolved. CDR3 length equals 16 residues. Trimming shortened V by 0 bases and J by 3 bases, and 12 bases separated the two germline ends. Germline lookup yields CDR1 MGHRA and CDR2 YSYEKL. This CDR3 is CASSQESLPRYNEQFF. CDR3 DNA: TGCGCCAGCAGCCAAGAAAGTCTGCCCCGCTACAATGAGCAGTTCTTC.

This clonotype has more than one count but fewer than ten. The rearrangement joins TRBV4-3 to TRBJ1-2, with TRBD1 matching over 8 bases. J was trimmed by 6 bases and V by 3 bases; bases with no gene match: 9. Germline CDR1 reads LGHNA; CDR2 reads YSLEER. The CDR3 contains 15 residues. The CDR3 here is CASSHTDRGPNGYTF. CDR3 nucleotide sequence: TGCGCCAGCAGCCACACAGACAGGGGACCTAATGGCTACACCTTC.

The chain combines TRBV7-8 with TRBJ2-7; 7 bases are a match to TRBD2. V lost 2 bases to trimming and J lost 0 bases; unmatched junction nucleotides: 4. CDR3 size: 15 residues. In germline, CDR1 is SGHVS, CDR2 FQNEAQ. The chain's CDR3 is CASSLIGGSSYEQYF. The DNA for the CDR3 is TGTGCCAGCAGCTTAATCGGCGGGAGCTCCTACGAGCAGTACTTC.

The rearrangement joins TRBV7-6 to TRBJ1-4; D unclear. The CDR3 totals 15 residues. The germline CDR1 and CDR2 sequences are SGHVS and FNYEAQ. Trimming took 1 base from V and 0 from J, leaving 6 bases between them. This chain's CDR3 is CASSLGGSTNEKLFF. DNA of the CDR3: TGTGCCAGCAGCTTAGGGGGTTCAACTAATGAAAAACTGTTTTTT.

This rearrangement joins TRBV24-1 to TRBJ1-3, with a weak D call TRBD1 (5 bases). The CDR3 has 14 amino acids. In germline, CDR1 is KGHDR, CDR2 SFDVKD. V was cut by 7 bases and J by 0 bases, with 9 bases left in between. CDR3 region: CATSSGHSGNTIYF. For the CDR3, the DNA is TGTGCCACCAGCTCTGGACACTCTGGAAACACCATATATTTT.

In its sample, this clonotype was seen a few times. The V gene is TRBV7-9, the J gene TRBJ2-2; 7 bases fit TRBD1. Germline CDR1 reads SEHNR; CDR2 reads FQNEAQ (reference sequence). This CDR3 has 16 residues. V shed 5 bases, J shed 6 bases, and the junction held 12 bases outside the gene matches. CDR3 DNA: TGTGCCAGCAGCACACTACGGGACAGCCGCCCCGGGGAGCTGTTTTTT. As protein: CASSTLRDSRPGELFF.

The V call is TRBV12-3 or TRBV12-4, the J call TRBJ2-7, with D unclear. The CDR3 sequence is 13 residues long. With 3 bases removed from V and 4 bases from J, the gap between germline ends came to 10 bases. This CDR3 reads CASSLPSTYEQYF. CDR3 DNA: TGTGCCAGCAGTTTGCCCAGCACTTACGAGCAGTACTTC.

This clonotype came up a few times. This chain connects TRBV9 to TRBJ1-1; possible D gene TRBD1, 5 bases. Deletions cut 0 bases from V and 0 bases from J, with 15 bases between. This CDR3 region has 17 residues. CDR1 is SGDLS, CDR2 YYNGEE, per germline. The chain's CDR3 is CASSVAGVLPMNTEAFF. CDR3 sequence (DNA): TGTGCCAGCAGCGTAGCGGGGGTCCTACCCATGAACACTGAAGCTTTCTTT.

V usage is TRBV19 and J usage is TRBJ2-7; TRBD2 is a possible D gene (5 bases). This CDR3 comprises 14 residues. Trimming took 4 bases from V and 5 from J, leaving 15 bases between them. The germline V gene encodes CDR1 LNHDA and CDR2 SQIVND (reference sequence). CDR3 coding DNA: TGTGCCAGTAGTACCTCTGGTAGCGCCCACGAGCAGTACTTC. As protein: CASSTSGSAHEQYF.

This clonotype showed up just a few times. The chain employs TRBV30 and TRBJ2-1; D not certain. Trimming took off 4 bases at V and 9 bases at J, with 10 bases between the two ends. Germline V CDR1 and CDR2: GTSNPN, SVGIG (reference sequence). There are 11 residues in the CDR3. The CDR3 here is CAWIFRSEQFF. Here the CDR3 DNA reads TGTGCCTGGATTTTCCGGAGTGAGCAGTTCTTC.

This clonotype has more than one count but fewer than ten. This rearrangement joins TRBV2 to TRBJ2-1; 9 nucleotides match TRBD1. Unmatched junction bases numbered 4, after V lost 3 bases and J lost 7 bases. CDR1 and CDR2 from the germline V gene are SNHLY and FYNNEI. The CDR3 length is 14 residues. CDR3 amino acids: CASSDGTGRNEQFF. The CDR3 DNA follows: TGTGCCAGCAGTGATGGGACAGGGAGGAATGAGCAGTTCTTC.

The chain joins TRBV5-4 to TRBJ2-5; 8 bases agree with TRBD1. V shed 2 bases, J shed 0 bases, and the junction held 0 bases outside the gene matches. This CDR3 has 14 residues. Germline V CDR1 and CDR2: SGHNT, YYREEE (reference sequence). The CDR3 spells CASSFRGHQETQYF. The DNA for the CDR3 is TGTGCCAGCAGCTTCAGGGGGCACCAAGAGACCCAGTACTTC.

This clonotype turned up a few times. This chain uses TRBV7-3 with TRBJ2-1; D gene uncertain. This CDR3 contains 13 residues. Per the germline V gene, CDR1 is SGHTA and CDR2 is FQGTGA. V lost 0 bases, J lost 6 bases, and 6 bases lay in between. The CDR3 bases are TGTGCCAGCAGCTTAACGGGGATCAATGAGCAGTTCTTC. It is translated as CASSLTGINEQFF.

A remark on this clonotype: No DNA is shown, since the ends of the CDR3 on it are uncertain; the CDR3 is the one TCRdb lists. The chain links TRBV24-1 to TRBJ2-2. The CDR3 sequence runs 18 residues, both termini included. CDR1 and CDR2 (germline): KGHDR, SFDVKD. The CDR3 protein is CATRGGCNPLGTPGSCFF.

J is TRBJ2-1 and V is TRBV7-2; the D is unclear. V shed 1 base and J shed 0 bases, with 7 bases lying between them. The germline V gene has CDR1 SGHTA and CDR2 FQGNSA. The CDR3 is 15 amino acids. This CDR3 is CASSLGGPSYNEQFF. CDR3 DNA sequence: TGTGCCAGCAGCTTAGGAGGACCCTCCTACAATGAGCAGTTCTTC. Looking up the rest from reference TRBV7-2 and TRBJ2-1 gives the full variable domain: GAGVSQSPSNKVTEKGKDVELRCDPISGHTALYWYRQSLGQGLEFLIYFQGNSAPDKSGLPSDRFSAERTGGSVSTLTIQRTQQEDSAVYLCASSLGGPSYNEQFFGPGTRLTVL.

This clonotype was counted a few times. The rearrangement links TRBV3-1 to TRBJ2-3; D possibly corresponds to TRBD2 (6 bases). This CDR3 region has 17 residues. The germline V gene has CDR1 LGHDT and CDR2 YNNKEL (reference sequence). V was trimmed by 0 bases and J by 4 bases, leaving 17 bases between them. CDR3 sequence reads: CASSQDPTSGTSDTQYF. Here the CDR3 DNA reads TGTGCCAGCAGCCAAGATCCGACTAGTGGTACCTCAGATACGCAGTATTTT.